These 10 T cell receptor beta chains were sequenced from one sample in a study of blood T cell repertoires in COVID-19. Some clones are missing from TCRdb's copy, which holds only in-frame ones; the method was immunoSEQ multiplex PCR. The sample has fewer than 300,000 clones, approximately 90% seen once. Sequencing was performed on peripheral blood. Every receptor here comes from a man aged 55 to 70 who had recovered from COVID-19.

With respect to this clone: Other DNA sequences from this sample encode an identical CDR3 as well. The J gene is TRBJ1-1, the V gene TRBV18, with 7 bases matching TRBD1. Germline V CDR1 and CDR2: KGHSH, LQKENI. The CDR3 extends over 14 amino acids. With V trimmed by 3 bases and J by 1 base, 2 bases remained unmatched. The CDR3 sequence is CASSPRQGNTEAFF. The DNA for the CDR3 is TGTGCCAGCTCACCCCGACAGGGGAACACTGAAGCTTTCTTT.

The J gene is TRBJ1-4, the V gene TRBV5-1; no clear D. The ends were cut back, 1 base at V and 6 bases at J, with 10 bases in the middle. The CDR3 is 14 residues long. Germline loops: CDR1 SGHRS, CDR2 YFSETQ. The CDR3 protein is CASSLRFRDEKLFF. For the CDR3, the DNA is TGCGCCAGCAGCTTGCGTTTTCGGGATGAAAAACTGTTTTTT. The whole variable domain, remainder taken from reference TRBV5-1 and TRBJ1-4, is KAGVTQTPRYLIKTRGQQVTLSCSPISGHRSVSWYQQTPGQGLQFLFEYFSETQRNKGNFPGRFSGRQFSNSRSEMNVSTLELGDSALYLCASSLRFRDEKLFFGSGTQLSVL.

The gene calls are TRBV5-1 and TRBJ1-4; D not resolved. Germline values: CDR1 SGHRS, CDR2 YFSETQ. V was shortened by 1 base and J by 4 bases, with 11 bases between the two germline ends. The CDR3 is 15 amino acids. The CDR3 nucleotides read TGCGCCAGCAGCTTGTCGCGGGAATATAATGAAAAACTGTTTTTT. Residues: CASSLSREYNEKLFF.

The chain links TRBV19 to TRBJ2-3, with D unresolved. Trimming shortened V by 3 bases and J by 4 bases, and 5 bases separated the two germline ends. The CDR3 totals 12 residues. Germline lookup yields CDR1 LNHDA and CDR2 SQIVND (reference sequence). The CDR3 here is CASSMRSDTQYF. The CDR3 DNA reads TGTGCCAGTAGTATGAGGTCAGATACGCAGTATTTT. The entire variable domain, with the rest obtained from reference TRBV19 and TRBJ2-3, is as follows: DGGITQSPKYLFRKEGQNVTLSCEQNLNHDAMYWYRQDPGQGLRLIYYSQIVNDFQKGDIAEGYSVSREKKESFPLTVTSAQKNPTAFYLCASSMRSDTQYFGPGTRLTVL.

The rearrangement joins TRBV9 to TRBJ2-2, with 10 bases aligning to TRBD1. The CDR3 has 16 amino acids. J was trimmed by 6 bases and V by 3 bases; bases with no gene match: 8. Germline CDR1 SGDLS, CDR2 YYNGEE. Here the CDR3 DNA reads TGTGCCAGCAGCGGTCCGGGACAGGGGATAGCCGGGGAGCTGTTTTTT. Translation gives CASSGPGQGIAGELFF.

The chain joins TRBV18 to TRBJ1-1, with TRBD1 matching over 11 bases. The length of the CDR3 is 15 residues. The junction had 7 bases not matched to a gene; V was cut back by 4 bases and J by 6 bases. Germline V lookup: CDR1 KGHSH, CDR2 LQKENI. CDR3 loop: CASSHKDRGLAEAFF. CDR3 in DNA: TGTGCCAGCTCACACAAGGACAGGGGGCTTGCTGAAGCTTTCTTT. The variable domain in full, completed from reference TRBV18 and TRBJ1-1, reads NAGVMQNPRHLVRRRGQEARLRCSPMKGHSHVYWYRQLPEEGLKFMVYLQKENIIDESGMPKERFSAEFPKEGPSILRIQQVVRGDSAAYFCASSHKDRGLAEAFFGQGTRLTVV.

The V call is TRBV14, the J call TRBJ1-1, with 7 bases fitting TRBD1. The CDR3 loop spans 15 amino acids. Germline CDR1 SGHDN, CDR2 FVKESK. Trimming cost V 4 bases and J 1 base; bases outside gene matches: 6. CDR3 bases: TGTGCCAGCAGCCGATCCCAGGGGGAGAACACTGAAGCTTTCTTT. It specifies CASSRSQGENTEAFF.

The V call is TRBV27, the J call TRBJ2-7; TRBD2 matches 9 bases. The CDR3 covers 17 residues. Germline CDR1 is MNHEY and CDR2 is SMNVEV (reference sequence). Trimming removed 6 bases from V and 4 bases from J; junction bases left unmatched: 16. CDR3 DNA: TGTGCCAGCAGCCTCGCCTTCGTGTCTAGCGGGGCTTACGAGCAGTACTTC. Translated, it gives CASSLAFVSSGAYEQYF.

The rearrangement uses TRBV14 and TRBJ1-2, with TRBD1 matching 7 bases. CDR1 is SGHDN, CDR2 FVKESK, per germline. This CDR3 region has 15 residues. With V trimmed by 1 base and J by 2 bases, 4 bases remained unmatched. The CDR3 region has the DNA TGTGCCAGCAGCCAAGTACAGGGGTGGAACTATGGCTACACCTTC. Translating it yields CASSQVQGWNYGYTF.

This clone was seen a single time. The V gene is TRBV6-1, the J gene TRBJ2-2, with 12 bases fitting TRBD1. J gave up 5 bases and V 4 bases, and 8 bases lay outside the gene matches. The CDR3 is 17 amino acids. The V gene's germline CDR1 is MNHNS and CDR2 SASEGT. CDR3 DNA sequence: TGTGCCAGCAGTGCAAAAGGGACAGGGGGCTGGACCGGGGAGCTGTTTTTT. Translating it yields CASSAKGTGGWTGELFF.